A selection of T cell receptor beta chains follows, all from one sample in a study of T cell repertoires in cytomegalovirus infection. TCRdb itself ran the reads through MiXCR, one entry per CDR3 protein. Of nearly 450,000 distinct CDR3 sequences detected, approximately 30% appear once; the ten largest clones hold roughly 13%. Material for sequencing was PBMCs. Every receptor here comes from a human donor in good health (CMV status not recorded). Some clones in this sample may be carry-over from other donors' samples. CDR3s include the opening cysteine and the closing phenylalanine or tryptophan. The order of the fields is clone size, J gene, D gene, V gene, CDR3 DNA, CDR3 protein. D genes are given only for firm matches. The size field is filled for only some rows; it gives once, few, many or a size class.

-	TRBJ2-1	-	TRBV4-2	TGTGCCAGCAGCCAAACAGGAGAACAATCGGGGCAGTTCTTC	CASSQTGEQSGQFF
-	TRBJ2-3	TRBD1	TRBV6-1	TGTGCCAGCAGTCTTTCGACAGGGGGCACGACAGATACGCAGTATTTT	CASSLSTGGTTDTQYF
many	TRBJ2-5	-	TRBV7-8	TGTGCCAGCAGCTTAGCCTTGGTCAGAACGACCATGAGGGAGACCCAGTACTTC	CASSLALVRTTMRETQYF
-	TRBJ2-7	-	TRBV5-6	TGTGCCAGCAGCTCTTGGGGAGGATCCTACGAGCAGTACTTC	CASSSWGGSYEQYF
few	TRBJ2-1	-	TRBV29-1	TGCAGCGTGCCGGGGGTAGCTTTCAATGAGCAGTTCTTC	CSVPGVAFNEQFF
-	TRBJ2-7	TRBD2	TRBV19	TGTGCCAGTAGTGGGGGACTAGTCTACGAGCAGTACTTC	CASSGGLVYEQYF
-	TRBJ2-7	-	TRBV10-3	TGTGCCATCAAAGGACAGATAGCCTACGAGCAGTACTTC	CAIKGQIAYEQYF
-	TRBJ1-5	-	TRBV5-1	TGCGCCAGCAGCGTTGATAGCAAGCAGCCCCAGCATTTT	CASSVDSKQPQHF
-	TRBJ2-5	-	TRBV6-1	TGTGCCAGCAGCGTGGGGCGCTGGGGAGAGACCCAGTACTTC	CASSVGRWGETQYF
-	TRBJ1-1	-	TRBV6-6	TGTGCCAGCAGTTACACGACAGCCACTGAAGCTTTCTTT	CASSYTTATEAFF
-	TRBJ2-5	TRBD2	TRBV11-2	TGTGCCAGCAGCTTAATGGGACTAGAAGAAGAGACCCAGTACTTC	CASSLMGLEEETQYF
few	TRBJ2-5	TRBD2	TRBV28	TGTGCCAGCAGTTTCCCACTAGCGGGGGCCGACCAAGAGACCCAGTACTTC	CASSFPLAGADQETQYF
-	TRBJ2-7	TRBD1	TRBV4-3	TGCGCCAGCAGCATTTATAGGGGGCAGGGATACGAGCAGTACTTC	CASSIYRGQGYEQYF
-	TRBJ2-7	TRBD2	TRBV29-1	TGCAGCGTTGCCCAGACTAGCGGGGGCTTGGTCTCCTACGAGCAGTACTTC	CSVAQTSGGLVSYEQYF
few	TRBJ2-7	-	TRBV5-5	TGTGCCAGCAGCTTGGATGTCAGTATTTCCTACGAGCAGTACTTC	CASSLDVSISYEQYF
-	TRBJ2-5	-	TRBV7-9	TGTGCCAGCAGCGCCGCTTACGGGCAAGAGACCCAGTACTTC	CASSAAYGQETQYF
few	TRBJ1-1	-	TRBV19	TGTGCCAGTATTGGGCGTCTCGGAGCTTTCTTT	CASIGRLGAFF
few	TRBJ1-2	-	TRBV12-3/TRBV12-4	TGTGCCAGCACTCCGGGACTCAACTATGGCTACACCTTC	CASTPGLNYGYTF
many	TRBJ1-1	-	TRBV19	TGTGCCAGTAGTATCCGGGGGGTGAACACTGAAGCTTTCTTT	CASSIRGVNTEAFF
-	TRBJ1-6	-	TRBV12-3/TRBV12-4	TGTGCCAGCAGACCAGGGATACATAATTCACCCCTCCACTTT	CASRPGIHNSPLHF
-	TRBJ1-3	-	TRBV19	TGTGCCAGTAGAGCGACGAGCACTGGAAACACCATATATTTT	CASRATSTGNTIYF
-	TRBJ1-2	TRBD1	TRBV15	TGTGCCACCAGCAAGCAGGGGGGAGGGTATGGCTACACCTTC	CATSKQGGGYGYTF
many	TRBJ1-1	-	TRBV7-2	TGTGCCAGCAGCTTAGAATGGGCAGAGAACACTGAAGCTTTCTTT	CASSLEWAENTEAFF
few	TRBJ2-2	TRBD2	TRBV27	TGTGCCAGCAGTCCAAGGACTAGCGGGGGACGCAGCGACACCGGGGAGCTGTTTTTT	CASSPRTSGGRSDTGELFF
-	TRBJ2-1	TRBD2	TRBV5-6	TGTGCCAGCAGCTTCATTCGGCTGGGACTAACCAATAACAATGAGCAGTTCTTC	CASSFIRLGLTNNNEQFF
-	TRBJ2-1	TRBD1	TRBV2	TGTGCCAGCATGACGGGACAGGGGGCAACTGAGCAGTTCTTC	CASMTGQGATEQFF
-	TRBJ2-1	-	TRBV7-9	TGTGCCAGCAGCAACCGGGACACAAACAATGAGCAGTTCTTC	CASSNRDTNNEQFF
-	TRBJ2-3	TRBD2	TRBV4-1	TGCGCCAGCAGCCAAGAGGCTCTAGCGGGGTCCGCAGATACGCAGTATTTT	CASSQEALAGSADTQYF
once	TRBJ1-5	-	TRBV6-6	TGTGCCAGCTTATCGGGACTTAATCAGCCCCAGCATTTT	CASLSGLNQPQHF
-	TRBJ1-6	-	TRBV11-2	TGTGCCAGCAGCCCCCTCCCCTATAATTCACCCCTCCACTTT	CASSPLPYNSPLHF
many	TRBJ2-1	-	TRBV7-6	TGTGCCAGCAGCCGGCCCCCTTCTACATTCTCCTACAATGAGCAGTTCTTC	CASSRPPSTFSYNEQFF
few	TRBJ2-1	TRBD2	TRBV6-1	TGTGCCAGCACTTCACCGACTGGGACTAGCGGGGGCCTCTCCTACAATGAGCAGTTCTTC	CASTSPTGTSGGLSYNEQFF
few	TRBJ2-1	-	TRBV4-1	TGCGCCAGCAGCCAGGGTGAAGCACAACACAATGAGCAGTTCTTC	CASSQGEAQHNEQFF
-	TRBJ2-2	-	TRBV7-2	TGTGCCAGCAGCCCACCGGGCTCGGGGGAGCTGTTTTTT	CASSPPGSGELFF
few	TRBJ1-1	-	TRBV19	TGTGCCAGCCGCCAGGGGTCGGGGAACACTGAAGCTTTCTTT	CASRQGSGNTEAFF
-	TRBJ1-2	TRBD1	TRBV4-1	TGCGCCAGCAGCCAACCTACAGGGGCTCGTGGCTACACCTTC	CASSQPTGARGYTF
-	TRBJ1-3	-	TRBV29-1	TGCAGCGTCATGGGGGATAGCTCTGGAAACACCATATATTTT	CSVMGDSSGNTIYF
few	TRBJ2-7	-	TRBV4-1	TGCGCCAGCAGCCAACAGCGAGCCGGGACTCCCTCGGAGCAGTACTTC	CASSQQRAGTPSEQYF
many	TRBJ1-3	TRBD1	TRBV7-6	TGTGCCAGCAGCCTACAGGGGAGGGATACTGGAAACACCATATATTTT	CASSLQGRDTGNTIYF
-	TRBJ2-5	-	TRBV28	TGTGCCAGCAGCCATTTGGGGGGAGAGACCCAGTACTTC	CASSHLGGETQYF
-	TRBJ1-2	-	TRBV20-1	TGCAGTGCTAGTTCCGGATCTTATGGCTACACCTTC	CSASSGSYGYTF
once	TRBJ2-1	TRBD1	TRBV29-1	TGCAGCGTTGAATCCGGGACAGGAGCTACCTACAATGAGCAGTTCTTC	CSVESGTGATYNEQFF
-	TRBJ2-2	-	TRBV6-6	TGTGCCAGCAGTTACGGGGCAGGACGAGACACCGGGGAGCTGTTTTTT	CASSYGAGRDTGELFF
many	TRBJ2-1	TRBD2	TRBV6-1	TGTGCCAGCACAACTAGCGGGAACTCCTACAATGAGCAGTTCTTC	CASTTSGNSYNEQFF
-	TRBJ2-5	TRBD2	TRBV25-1	TGTGCCACGACTAGCTTGGAGACCCAGTACTTC	CATTSLETQYF
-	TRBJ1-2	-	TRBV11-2	TGTGCCAGAAGCTTAGAGTTACGACCTAACTATGGCTACACCTTC	CARSLELRPNYGYTF
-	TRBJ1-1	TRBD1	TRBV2	TGTGCCAGCAGCCCGGGACAGGGAAAAACTGAAGCTTTCTTT	CASSPGQGKTEAFF
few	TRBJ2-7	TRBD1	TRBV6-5	TGTGCCAGCAGCCCGACAGGGAACTCCTACGAGCAGTACTTC	CASSPTGNSYEQYF
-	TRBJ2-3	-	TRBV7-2	TGTGCCAGCACCCGACGAAGGGGGGGGAACACAGAGACGCCGTCTTTT	CASTRRRGGNTETPSF
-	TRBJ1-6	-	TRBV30	TGTGCCTGGAGTGGAAGACAGGATTCACCCCTCCACTTT	CAWSGRQDSPLHF
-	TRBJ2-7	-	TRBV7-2	TGTGCCAGCAGCTTTGCAAGGGCTGGGTACGAGCAGTACTTC	CASSFARAGYEQYF
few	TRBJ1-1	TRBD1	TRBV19	TGTGCCAGTAGTATAGATCGGACAGGGTTATTATCTGGCACTGAAGCTTTCTTT	CASSIDRTGLLSGTEAFF
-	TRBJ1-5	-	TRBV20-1	TGCAGTGCCAGGGGCGTCAGGACAACGAATCAGCCCCAGCATTTT	CSARGVRTTNQPQHF
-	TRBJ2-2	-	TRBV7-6	TGTGCCAGCAGCTTTAGTAGCGGGGAGCTGTTTTTT	CASSFSSGELFF
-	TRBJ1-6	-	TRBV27	TGTGCCAGCAGACCGGGCGGCAGGGATAATTCACCCCTCCACTTT	CASRPGGRDNSPLHF
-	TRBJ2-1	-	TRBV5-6	TGTGCCAGCAGCTTGGGCTTTATAGGCTCCTACAATGAGCAGTTCTTC	CASSLGFIGSYNEQFF
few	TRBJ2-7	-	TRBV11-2	TGTGCCAGCAGCTTAGATCGTGCGGCATCCTACGAGCAGTACTTC	CASSLDRAASYEQYF
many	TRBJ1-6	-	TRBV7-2	TGTGCCAGCAGCTCCGGGAATTCAGTTTCACCCCTCCACTTT	CASSSGNSVSPLHF
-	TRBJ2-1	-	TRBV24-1	TGTGCCACCAGTGGGACACCTTTTAACAATGAGCAGTTCTTC	CATSGTPFNNEQFF